The source of this T cell receptor beta chain is a study of monozygotic twins with inflammatory bowel disease. Regarding the study as a whole: Twins with IBD were found to have lower TCRbeta diversity (inverse Simpson) than healthy co-twins.

Germline assignment: CDR1 SGHRS and CDR2 YFSETQ. The CDR3 spans 16 residues. Worth noting for this clonotype: The target antigen is unknown.

TCRdb reworked the 5' RACE reads into one entry per CDR3 protein, no DNA. This repertoire comprises fewer than 550,000 distinct CDR3 sequences; its ten largest clones make up 2% to 2.5%. What was sequenced was blood. The chain has TRBV5-1 and TRBJ2-7; the D gene TCRdb calls, TRBD2, cannot be checked with no DNA. The sequence came from a human donor with ulcerative colitis or Crohn's disease, or a healthy co-twin of an affected twin (not recorded which). The CDR3 spells CASSWEPGTGSYEQYF.